A single TCR beta chain is shown here with its context. No DNA is shown, since the ends of the CDR3 on it are uncertain; the CDR3 is the one TCRdb lists. Per the study methods: The assay estimated nucleated cells by amplifying reference gene primers. Assay used: immunoSEQ multiplex PCR; TCRdb lists only in-frame clones, some missing. V and J calls and clone size come straight from that table; D and trimming were deduced from the DNA. The profile shows hundreds of thousands of clones, less than 90% of them singletons. The sample belongs to a study of blood T cell repertoires in COVID-19. For the study at large: The United States, Italy and Spain were the sources of the acute and convalescent COVID-19 samples. Sources were T cells, B-cell-depleted T cells, or PBMCs; the material itself was cDNA or gDNA.

The receptor comes from a woman of 80 years or more with active or convalescent COVID-19. The source material was peripheral blood.

CDR3 protein: CASSSSTSGEYNEQFF. The J gene is TRBJ2-1, the V gene TRBV2; the table names TRBD2, a call not compared with the DNA. Germline-derived CDR1 and CDR2 are SNHLY and FYNNEI. The CDR3 length equals 16 residues, ends included.